Presented here are 19 T cell receptor beta chains from one specimen sequenced in a study of blood T cell repertoires in COVID-19. Assay: immunoSEQ multiplex PCR; the TCRdb copy retains only in-frame clones and omits some. The top ten clones hold 0.9% to 1% of a sample with about 240,000 clones, about 88% of them seen once. Sequencing was done on a sample of peripheral blood. These receptors were taken from a woman aged 40-49 years who had recovered from COVID-19.

This chain uses TRBV27 with TRBJ2-1; TRBD1 is a possible D gene (5 bases). This CDR3 has 16 amino acids. V lost 5 bases and J 5 bases, leaving 19 bases between the germline ends. CDR1 is MNHEY and CDR2 is SMNVEV in the germline V gene (reference sequence). The CDR3 nucleotides are TGTGCCAGCAGTACCCGGACACTCCCCAAAGACAATGAGCAGTTCTTC. Translated, it gives CASSTRTLPKDNEQFF.

V is TRBV6-6 and J is TRBJ1-6; 7 bases map to TRBD1. Trimming took 6 bases from V and 5 from J; bases not matched to a gene: 22. Per the germline V gene, CDR1 is MNHNY and CDR2 is SVGAGI (reference sequence). The CDR3 runs 20 residues. The CDR3 region has the DNA TGTGCCAGCAGCATTGCCTCCTTGGACAGGTCGGCTCCAAATAATTCACCCCTCCACTTT. The encoded protein is CASSIASLDRSAPNNSPLHF.

This rearrangement joins TRBV6-2 or TRBV6-3 to TRBJ2-3; 10 nucleotides line up with TRBD2. This CDR3 comprises 17 residues. V was pared by 2 bases and J by 4 bases, with 9 bases of the junction left unmatched. The germline V gene has CDR1 MNHEY and CDR2 SVGEGT. CDR3 residues: CASSYRASGSGADTQYF. CDR3 nucleotide sequence: TGTGCCAGCAGTTACAGGGCTAGCGGGAGCGGGGCAGATACGCAGTATTTT.

V and J are TRBV5-1 and TRBJ2-1, with 11 bases matching TRBD2. Looked up from germline, CDR1 is SGHRS and CDR2 is YFSETQ. With V trimmed by 0 bases and J by 7 bases, 9 bases remained unmatched. The CDR3 has 17 amino acids. The CDR3 sequence is CASSLGVTSGMGNEQFF. CDR3 in DNA: TGCGCCAGCAGCTTGGGGGTGACTAGCGGGATGGGGAATGAGCAGTTCTTC.

The rearrangement joins TRBV5-6 to TRBJ2-7; 7 positions match TRBD1. The CDR3 totals 15 residues. Trimming took 3 bases from V and 9 from J; bases not matched to a gene: 15. Germline assignment: CDR1 SGHDT and CDR2 YYEEEE. CDR3 nucleotide sequence: TGTGCCAGCAGCTACCGGACAGGTTCCCTACGAGGGCAGTACTTC. It codes for CASSYRTGSLRGQYF. Full variable domain (rest looked up from reference TRBV5-6 and TRBJ2-7): DAGVTQSPTHLIKTRGQQVTLRCSPKSGHDTVSWYQQALGQGPQFIFQYYEEEERQRGNFPDRFSGHQFPNYSSELNVNALLLGDSALYLCASSYRTGSLRGQYFGPGTRLTVT.

The rearrangement links TRBV7-8 to TRBJ1-2; 9 bases map to TRBD1. V was clipped by 4 bases and J by 8 bases; unmatched bases: 8. The CDR3 loop spans 14 amino acids. Per germline, CDR1 SGHVS and CDR2 FQNEAQ. DNA for the CDR3: TGTGCCAGCAGCTACGCACAGGGGGCGCGGGGCTACACCTTC. Amino acid sequence: CASSYAQGARGYTF.

The CDR3 DNA is TGCAGCGTTGAGGGGGCAGGGGGCTTGGATACGCAGTATTTT. Translated: CSVEGAGGLDTQYF. The rearrangement uses TRBV29-1 and TRBJ2-3, with TRBD1 matching over 8 bases. After removal of 3 bases from V and 6 bases from J, the junction contained 8 bases not matched to a gene. CDR1 and CDR2 from the germline V gene are SQVTM and ANQGSEA. The CDR3 covers 14 residues.

The genes are TRBV19 and TRBJ1-2; 9 positions match TRBD1. The junction had 12 bases not matched to a gene; V was cut back by 5 bases and J by 11 bases. In germline, CDR1 is LNHDA, CDR2 SQIVND (reference sequence). This CDR3 region has 14 residues. The CDR3 loop is CASSSRPLDRGYTF. The CDR3 nucleotides are TGTGCCAGTAGTTCCCGCCCGCTCGACAGGGGGTACACCTTC.

This clone was detected once. Other DNA sequences in this specimen translate into the identical CDR3. The chain uses TRBV7-2 and TRBJ2-7, with TRBD2 matching over 8 bases. This CDR3 region has 14 residues. Per the germline V gene, CDR1 is SGHTA and CDR2 is FQGNSA. The V gene end was trimmed by 1 base and the J gene end by 2 bases; junction bases not matched to a gene: 1. The DNA of the CDR3 is TGTGCCAGCAGCTTAGGGCGGGGGGCCTACGAGCAGTACTTC. It codes for CASSLGRGAYEQYF.

The CDR3 DNA reads as TGTGCCAGCTCCCTGGGACAGGCTATGAACACTGAAGCTTTCTTT. Translated: CASSLGQAMNTEAFF. The genes are TRBV18 and TRBJ1-1, with TRBD1 identical over 8 bases. This CDR3 spans 15 amino acids. The junction had 6 bases not matched to a gene; V was cut back by 6 bases and J by 0 bases. The germline CDR1 and CDR2 sequences are KGHSH and LQKENI.

The rearrangement uses TRBV10-1 and TRBJ1-1, with unresolved D. This CDR3 is 15 amino acids long. With 5 bases removed from V and 1 base from J, the gap between germline ends came to 14 bases. The V gene's germline CDR1 is WNHNN and CDR2 SYGVQD (reference sequence). The CDR3 bases are TGCGCCAGCAGTTTAGGCGGCTTGGGGAACACTGAAGCTTTCTTT. Its protein product is CASSLGGLGNTEAFF.

V usage is TRBV6-2 or TRBV6-3 and J usage is TRBJ2-5; 7 positions agree with TRBD1. Looked up from germline, CDR1 is MNHEY and CDR2 is SVGEGT. This CDR3 region has 13 residues. Germline trimming cut 5 bases from V and 9 bases from J; bases unmatched to any gene: 9. The CDR3 DNA follows: TGTGCCAGCAGTAAAGCCACAGGGGCGCCCCAGTACTTC. Encoded protein: CASSKATGAPQYF.

The CDR3 DNA reads as TGCGCCAGCAGCCAATTCGGGACTGGGGCCAACGTCCTGACTTTC. Protein sequence: CASSQFGTGANVLTF. The chain uses TRBV4-1 and TRBJ2-6; D is possibly TRBD2 (5 bases). Looked up from germline, CDR1 is MGHRA and CDR2 is YSYEKL. This CDR3 is built from 15 residues. V was shortened by 2 bases and J by 2 bases, with 7 bases between the two germline ends.

This chain links TRBV9 with TRBJ2-1; perhaps TRBD2 as D (5 bases). V was clipped by 4 bases and J by 1 base, with 15 bases between them. CDR3 length equals 16 residues. CDR1 and CDR2 from the germline V gene are SGDLS and YYNGEE. As DNA, the CDR3 is TGTGCCAGCAGCCCTCGGGGTGACCTATCCTACAATGAGCAGTTCTTC. This sequence encodes CASSPRGDLSYNEQFF.

In DNA form, the CDR3 reads TGCAGCGGTAAACTGGGAAACACCATATATTTT. Translating it yields CSGKLGNTIYF. This chain joins TRBV29-1 and TRBJ1-3; D gene ambiguous. Trimming removed 7 bases from V and 4 bases from J, with 8 bases in between. CDR1 and CDR2 from the germline V gene are SQVTM and ANQGSEA. CDR3 size: 11 residues.

This rearrangement joins TRBV21-1 to TRBJ1-2. TRBV21-1 is shown as a pseudogene. The CDR3 totals 15 residues. CDR3 loop: CASSPLGLSPYGYTF. The CDR3 nucleotides read TGTGCCAGCAGCCCCCTGGGACTTAGTCCCTATGGCTACACCTTC.

This clone has a single count. J is TRBJ2-3 and V is TRBV3-1 (or the pseudogene TRBV3-2); 7 positions agree with TRBD1. CDR3 size: 17 residues. CDR1 is LGHDT, CDR2 YNNKEL, per germline (reference sequence). V dropped 1 base and J dropped 1; count of bases not matched to a gene: 8. The CDR3 DNA reads TGTGCCAGCAGCCAAGGAGGCAAGACAGGGCGCACAGATACGCAGTATTTT. Protein product: CASSQGGKTGRTDTQYF.

The chain joins TRBV6-5 to TRBJ1-1, with D perhaps TRBD1 (5 bases). With 0 bases removed from V and 0 bases from J, the gap between germline ends came to 11 bases. The CDR3 runs 16 residues. The germline V gene encodes CDR1 MNHEY and CDR2 SVGAGI. The CDR3 sequence is CASSYSTWGVNTEAFF. The CDR3, as DNA: TGTGCCAGCAGTTACTCGACTTGGGGGGTGAACACTGAAGCTTTCTTT.

This chain connects TRBV6-4 to TRBJ2-2, with 10 bases matching TRBD2. The CDR3 totals 14 residues. The V segment lost 7 bases and the J segment 8 bases; nucleotides outside the gene matches: 7. Germline V gene sequence: CDR1 MRHNA, CDR2 SNTAGT. CDR3 sequence reads: CASTQLAGAGELFF. The CDR3 bases are TGTGCCAGCACCCAGCTAGCGGGAGCAGGGGAGCTGTTTTTT.